The TCR beta chain described here comes from a study of OX40 agonist ivuxolimab in advanced cancers. The table came from immunoSEQ multiplex PCR; TCRdb's copy has only in-frame clones and leaves some out. The sample has more than 65,000 clones, about 78% seen once. A history of autoimmune disease or systemic immunosuppression excluded patients. Deletions cut 4 bases from V and 9 bases from J, with 11 bases between. The CDR3 contains 12 residues. Germline V lookup: CDR1 SGHTS, CDR2 YDEGEE. This TCR was sampled from an adult with an advanced solid tumor such as melanoma, head and neck, liver or kidney cancer. This chain joins TRBV5-8 and TRBJ1-3; D uncertain. The sequences come from CD4+ or CD8+ T cells sorted from blood, collected in a trial of the OX40 agonist ivuxolimab. The CDR3 loop is CASSRAPGTIYF. CDR3 DNA sequence: TGTGCCAGCAGCCGGGCCCCCGGCACCATATATTTT.